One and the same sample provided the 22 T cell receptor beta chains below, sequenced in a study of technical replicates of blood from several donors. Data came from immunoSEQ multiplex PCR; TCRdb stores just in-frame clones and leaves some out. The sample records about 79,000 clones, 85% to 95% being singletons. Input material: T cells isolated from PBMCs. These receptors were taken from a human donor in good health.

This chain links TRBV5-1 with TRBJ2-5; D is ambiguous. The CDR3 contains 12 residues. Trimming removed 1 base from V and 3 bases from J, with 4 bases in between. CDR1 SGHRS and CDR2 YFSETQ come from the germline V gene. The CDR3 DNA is TGCGCCAGCAGCTTGTTAGAAGAGACCCAGTACTTC. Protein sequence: CASSLLEETQYF.

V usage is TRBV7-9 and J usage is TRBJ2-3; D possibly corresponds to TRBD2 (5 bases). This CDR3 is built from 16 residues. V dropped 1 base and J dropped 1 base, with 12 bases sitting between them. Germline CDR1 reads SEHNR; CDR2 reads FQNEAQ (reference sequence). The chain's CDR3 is CASSLGLQSGTDTQYF. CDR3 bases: TGTGCCAGCAGCTTAGGACTACAGAGTGGCACAGATACGCAGTATTTT.

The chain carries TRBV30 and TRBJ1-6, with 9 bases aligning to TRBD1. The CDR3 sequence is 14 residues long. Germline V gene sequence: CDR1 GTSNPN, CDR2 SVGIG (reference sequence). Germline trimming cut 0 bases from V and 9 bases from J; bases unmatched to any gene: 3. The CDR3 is CAWSVQGASSPLHF. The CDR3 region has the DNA TGTGCCTGGAGTGTACAGGGGGCGAGTTCACCCCTCCACTTT.

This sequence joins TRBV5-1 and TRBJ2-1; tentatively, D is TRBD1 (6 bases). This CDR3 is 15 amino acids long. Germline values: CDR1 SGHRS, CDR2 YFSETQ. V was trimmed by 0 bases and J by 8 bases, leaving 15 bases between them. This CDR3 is CASSLVAGAHDEQFF. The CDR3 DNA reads TGCGCCAGCAGCTTGGTGGCAGGGGCACACGATGAGCAGTTCTTC.

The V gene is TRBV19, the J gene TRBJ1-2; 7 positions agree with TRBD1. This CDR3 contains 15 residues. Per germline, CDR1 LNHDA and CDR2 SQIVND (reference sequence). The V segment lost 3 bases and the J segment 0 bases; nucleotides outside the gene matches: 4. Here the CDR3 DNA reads TGTGCCAGTAGTATGACAGGGCTTGCTAACTATGGCTACACCTTC. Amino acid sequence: CASSMTGLANYGYTF. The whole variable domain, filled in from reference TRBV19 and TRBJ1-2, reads DGGITQSPKYLFRKEGQNVTLSCEQNLNHDAMYWYRQDPGQGLRLIYYSQIVNDFQKGDIAEGYSVSREKKESFPLTVTSAQKNPTAFYLCASSMTGLANYGYTFGSGTRLTVV.

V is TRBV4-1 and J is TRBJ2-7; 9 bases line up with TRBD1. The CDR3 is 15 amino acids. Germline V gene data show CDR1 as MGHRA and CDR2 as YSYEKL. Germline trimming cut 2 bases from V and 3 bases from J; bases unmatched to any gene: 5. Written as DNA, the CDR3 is TGCGCCAGCAGCCAACCTGGGACAGGGAACTACGAGCAGTACTTC. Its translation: CASSQPGTGNYEQYF.

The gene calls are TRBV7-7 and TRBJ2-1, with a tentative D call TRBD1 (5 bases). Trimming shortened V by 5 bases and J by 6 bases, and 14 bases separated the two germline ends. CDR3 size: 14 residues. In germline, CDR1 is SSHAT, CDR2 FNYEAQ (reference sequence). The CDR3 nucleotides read TGTGCCAGCAGCCAAGGGGTAAGCGTCAATGAGCAGTTCTTC. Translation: CASSQGVSVNEQFF.

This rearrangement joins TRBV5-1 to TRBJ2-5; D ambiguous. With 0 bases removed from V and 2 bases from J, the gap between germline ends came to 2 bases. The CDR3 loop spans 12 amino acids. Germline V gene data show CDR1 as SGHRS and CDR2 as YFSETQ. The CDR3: CASSLAQETQYF. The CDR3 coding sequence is TGCGCCAGCAGCTTGGCTCAAGAGACCCAGTACTTC. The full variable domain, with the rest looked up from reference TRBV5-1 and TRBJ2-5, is KAGVTQTPRYLIKTRGQQVTLSCSPISGHRSVSWYQQTPGQGLQFLFEYFSETQRNKGNFPGRFSGRQFSNSRSEMNVSTLELGDSALYLCASSLAQETQYFGPGTRLLVL.

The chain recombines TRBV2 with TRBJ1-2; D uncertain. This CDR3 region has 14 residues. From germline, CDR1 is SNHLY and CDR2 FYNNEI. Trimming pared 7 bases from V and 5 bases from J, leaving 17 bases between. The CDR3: CASISIPWRYGYTF. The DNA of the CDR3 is TGTGCCAGCATCAGCATTCCGTGGAGATATGGCTACACCTTC.

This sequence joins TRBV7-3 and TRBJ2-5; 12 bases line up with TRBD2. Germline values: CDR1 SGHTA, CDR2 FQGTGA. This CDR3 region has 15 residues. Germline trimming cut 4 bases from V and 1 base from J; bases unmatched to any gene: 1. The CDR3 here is CASSSLAGGQETQYF. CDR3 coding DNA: TGTGCCAGCAGCTCACTAGCGGGGGGCCAAGAGACCCAGTACTTC.

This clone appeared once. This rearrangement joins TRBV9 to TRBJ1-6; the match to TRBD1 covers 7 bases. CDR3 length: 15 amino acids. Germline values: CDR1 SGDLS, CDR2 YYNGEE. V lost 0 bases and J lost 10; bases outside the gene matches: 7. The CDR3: CASSVGKTGNSPLHF. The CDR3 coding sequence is TGTGCCAGCAGCGTAGGAAAGACAGGGAACTCACCCCTCCACTTT.

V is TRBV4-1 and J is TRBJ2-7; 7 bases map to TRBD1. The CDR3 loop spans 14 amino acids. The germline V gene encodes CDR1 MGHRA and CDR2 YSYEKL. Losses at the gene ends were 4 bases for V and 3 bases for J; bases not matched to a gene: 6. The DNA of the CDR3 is TGCGCCAGCAGCCCTCGACAGGGCTTCTACGAGCAGTACTTC. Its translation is CASSPRQGFYEQYF.

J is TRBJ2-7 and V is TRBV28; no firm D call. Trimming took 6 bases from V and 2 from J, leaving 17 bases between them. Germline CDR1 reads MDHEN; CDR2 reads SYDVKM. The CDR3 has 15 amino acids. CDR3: CASSSPPSSPYEQYF. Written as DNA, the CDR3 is TGTGCCAGCAGCTCCCCCCCATCAAGCCCCTACGAGCAGTACTTC.

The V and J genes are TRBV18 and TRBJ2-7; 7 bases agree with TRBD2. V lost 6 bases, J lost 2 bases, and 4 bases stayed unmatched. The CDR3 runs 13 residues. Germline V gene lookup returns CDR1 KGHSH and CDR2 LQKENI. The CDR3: CASSELAAYEQYF. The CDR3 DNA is TGTGCCAGCTCCGAGCTAGCGGCCTACGAGCAGTACTTC. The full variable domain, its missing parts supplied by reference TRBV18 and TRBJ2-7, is NAGVMQNPRHLVRRRGQEARLRCSPMKGHSHVYWYRQLPEEGLKFMVYLQKENIIDESGMPKERFSAEFPKEGPSILRIQQVVRGDSAAYFCASSELAAYEQYFGPGTRLTVT.

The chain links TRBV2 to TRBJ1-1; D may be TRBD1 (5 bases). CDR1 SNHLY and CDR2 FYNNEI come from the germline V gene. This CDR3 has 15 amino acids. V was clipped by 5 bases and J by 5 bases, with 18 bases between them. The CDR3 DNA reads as TGTGCCAGCAGTTCAGAGGGACTTGTGTATACTGAAGCTTTCTTT. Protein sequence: CASSSEGLVYTEAFF.

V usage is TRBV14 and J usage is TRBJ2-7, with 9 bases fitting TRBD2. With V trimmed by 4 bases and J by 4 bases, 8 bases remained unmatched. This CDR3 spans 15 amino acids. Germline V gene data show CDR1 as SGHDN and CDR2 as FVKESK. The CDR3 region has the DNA TGTGCCAGCAGCCCCCGAGGAGCGGGAGGATACGAGCAGTACTTC. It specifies CASSPRGAGGYEQYF.

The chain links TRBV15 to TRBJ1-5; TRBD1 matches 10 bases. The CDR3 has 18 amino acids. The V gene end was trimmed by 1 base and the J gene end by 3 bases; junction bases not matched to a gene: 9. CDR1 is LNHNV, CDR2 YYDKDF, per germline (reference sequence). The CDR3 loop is CATSRGGEGTGDNQPQHF. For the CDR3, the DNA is TGTGCCACCAGCAGAGGTGGGGAAGGGACAGGGGACAATCAGCCCCAGCATTTT.

CDR3 loop: CASRGPRQGNEIDTQYF. CDR3 nucleotide sequence: TGTGCCAGCAGGGGGCCCAGACAGGGGAATGAGATAGATACGCAGTATTTT. The J gene is TRBJ2-3, the V gene TRBV2; 8 positions match TRBD1. The junction had 16 bases not matched to a gene; V was cut back by 6 bases and J by 5 bases. From germline, CDR1 is SNHLY and CDR2 FYNNEI. There are 17 residues in the CDR3.

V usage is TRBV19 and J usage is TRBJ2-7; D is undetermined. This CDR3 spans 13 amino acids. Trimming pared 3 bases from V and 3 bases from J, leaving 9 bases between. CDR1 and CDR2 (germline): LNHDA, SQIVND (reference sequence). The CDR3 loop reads CASSIQQSYEQYF. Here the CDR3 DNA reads TGTGCCAGTAGTATCCAACAGAGCTACGAGCAGTACTTC.

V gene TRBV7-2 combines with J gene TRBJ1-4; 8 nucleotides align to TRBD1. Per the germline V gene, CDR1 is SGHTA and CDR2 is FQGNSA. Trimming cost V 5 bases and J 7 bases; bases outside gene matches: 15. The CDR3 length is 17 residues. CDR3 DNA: TGTGCCAGCAGCCCCGAAGTCGGAGGACAGGGAGGTGAAAAACTGTTTTTT. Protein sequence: CASSPEVGGQGGEKLFF.

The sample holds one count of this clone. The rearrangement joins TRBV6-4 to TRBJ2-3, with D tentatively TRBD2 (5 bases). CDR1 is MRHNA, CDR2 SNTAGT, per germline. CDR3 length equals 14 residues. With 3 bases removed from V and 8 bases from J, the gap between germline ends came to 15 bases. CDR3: CASSEVGLRGTQYF. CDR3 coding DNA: TGTGCCAGCAGTGAGGTCGGTTTACGGGGTACGCAGTATTTT.

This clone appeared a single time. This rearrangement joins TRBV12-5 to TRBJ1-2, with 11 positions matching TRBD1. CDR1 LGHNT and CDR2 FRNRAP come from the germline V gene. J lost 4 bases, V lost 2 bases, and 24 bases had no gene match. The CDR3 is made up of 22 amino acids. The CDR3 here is CASGLQDRGRGWVGPPSYGYTF. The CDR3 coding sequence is TGTGCTAGTGGTTTGCAGGACAGGGGGCGCGGCTGGGTCGGCCCACCCTCCTATGGCTACACCTTC. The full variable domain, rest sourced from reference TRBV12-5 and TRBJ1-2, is DARVTQTPRHKVTEMGQEVTMRCQPILGHNTVFWYRQTMMQGLELLAYFRNRAPLDDSGMPKDRFSAEMPDATLATLKIQPSEPRDSAVYFCASGLQDRGRGWVGPPSYGYTFGSGTRLTVV.